Listed below are T cell receptor beta chains from one sample, sequenced in a study of T cell repertoires in cytomegalovirus infection. TCRdb itself ran the reads through MiXCR, one entry per CDR3 protein. The table has 150,000 to 200,000 distinct CDR3 sequences, 13% to 15% seen once; the top ten hold 25% to 30%. Sequences were obtained from PBMCs. These receptors came from a human donor in good health (CMV status not recorded). Some clones in this sample may be carry-over from other donors' samples. The CDR3 runs from the conserved cysteine through the conserved F or W. A D gene is named only where the DNA matches it firmly. Clone size is not always given. Where it is, it says once, few, many or a class for expanded clones.

j_call clone_size v_call d_call cdr3_aa cdr3_nt
TRBJ1-3 few TRBV7-9 - CASSPTGAYGNTIYF TGTGCCAGCAGCCCTACGGGGGCCTACGGAAACACCATATATTTT
TRBJ2-5 - TRBV28 TRBD2 CASSSPISGRVETQYF TGTGCCAGCAGTTCTCCCATTAGCGGGAGGGTTGAGACCCAGTACTTC
TRBJ1-1 - TRBV7-9 - CASSLVNAGRAEAFF TGTGCCAGCAGCTTAGTGAATGCGGGGAGGGCTGAAGCTTTCTTT
TRBJ1-4 - TRBV20-1 - CSARGAKTNEKLFF TGCAGTGCTAGAGGGGCCAAAACTAATGAAAAACTGTTTTTT
TRBJ2-1 - TRBV2 - CASSEAGLDNNEQFF TGTGCCAGCAGTGAGGCAGGACTGGACAACAATGAGCAGTTCTTC
TRBJ2-7 few TRBV5-1 - CASSIDRRNYEQYF TGCGCCAGCAGCATTGACAGACGGAACTACGAGCAGTACTTC
TRBJ2-1 - TRBV29-1 - CSVFPWTYYNEQFF TGCAGCGTTTTTCCCTGGACATACTACAATGAGCAGTTCTTC
TRBJ2-5 many TRBV7-9 TRBD1 CASSRRDRDQETQYF TGTGCCAGCAGCCGCCGGGACAGGGACCAAGAGACCCAGTACTTC
TRBJ1-4 - TRBV9 TRBD1 CASSGGQHNEKLFF TGTGCCAGCAGCGGGGGACAGCATAATGAAAAACTGTTTTTT
TRBJ2-3 few TRBV7-9 - CASSLERTTDTQYF TGTGCCAGCAGCTTAGAGAGAACCACAGATACGCAGTATTTT
TRBJ2-7 - TRBV14 - CASSQDSKYEQYF TGTGCCAGCAGCCAAGATTCGAAATACGAGCAGTACTTC
TRBJ1-4 few TRBV6-5 - CASSYTTTNEKLFF TGTGCCAGCAGTTACACGACCACTAATGAAAAACTGTTTTTT
TRBJ1-2 - TRBV27 - CASSPVRSNAGYTF TGTGCCAGCAGCCCAGTCAGGAGCAATGCTGGCTACACCTTC
TRBJ2-1 many TRBV7-8 TRBD2 CASSSGLAGFNEQFF TGTGCCAGCAGCTCGGGACTAGCGGGTTTCAATGAGCAGTTCTTC
TRBJ2-3 few TRBV7-6 - CASSFGRGSTDTQYF TGTGCTAGCAGCTTCGGCAGGGGAAGCACAGATACGCAGTATTTT
TRBJ2-1 few TRBV5-4 - CASSLWGLDEQFF TGTGCCAGCAGCTTGTGGGGGCTAGATGAGCAGTTCTTC
TRBJ1-1 few TRBV10-3 - CAISESEQHTEAFF TGTGCCATCAGTGAGTCCGAGCAGCACACTGAAGCTTTCTTT
TRBJ1-1 - TRBV12-3/TRBV12-4 - CASSFMGSTEAFF TGTGCCAGCAGTTTCATGGGTTCCACTGAAGCTTTCTTT
TRBJ2-3 many TRBV27 - CASSRTDKWTDTQYF TGTGCCAGCAGTCGGACAGACAAGTGGACAGATACGCAGTATTTT
TRBJ1-6 - TRBV12-3/TRBV12-4 TRBD1 CASSFDRGIGSPLHF TGTGCCAGCAGCTTCGACAGGGGAATTGGGTCACCCCTCCACTTT
TRBJ2-2 - TRBV3-1 TRBD1 CASSQGTGVMNTGELFF TGTGCCAGCAGCCAAGGGACAGGGGTCATGAACACCGGGGAGCTGTTTTTT
TRBJ2-1 few TRBV29-1 - CSVIWSPNEQFF TGCAGCGTTATATGGTCCCCCAATGAGCAGTTCTTC